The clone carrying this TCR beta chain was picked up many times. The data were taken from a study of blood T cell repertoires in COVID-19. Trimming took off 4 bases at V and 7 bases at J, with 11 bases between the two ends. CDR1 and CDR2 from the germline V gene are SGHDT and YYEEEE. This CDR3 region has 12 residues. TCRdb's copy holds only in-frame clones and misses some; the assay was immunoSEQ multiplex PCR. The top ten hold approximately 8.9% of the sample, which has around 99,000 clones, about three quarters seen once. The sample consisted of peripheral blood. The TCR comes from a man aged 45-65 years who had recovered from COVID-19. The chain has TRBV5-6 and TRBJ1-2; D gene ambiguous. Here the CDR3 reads CASSPRAVGYTF. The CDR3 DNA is TGTGCCAGCAGCCCCCGTGCGGTTGGCTACACCTTC.